Each of the 18 T cell receptor beta chains below was sequenced from the same sample in a study of CD8+CD57+ T cells in acquired aplastic anemia. According to the study, genomic DNA was the template for TCR beta VDJ and CDR3 profiling. Via MiXCR, TCRdb re-called the reads, giving one row per CDR3 protein. Counted here are under 250,000 distinct CDR3 sequences, 30% to 40% occurring once; the ten biggest clones make up 1% to 1.3%. The source material was sorted CD4+, CD8+, or CD8+CD57+ T cells (not recorded which) from PBMCs. These receptors all stem from a human donor in good health, serving as a control.

J is TRBJ1-1 and V is TRBV7-6, with D unresolved. V was trimmed by 0 bases and J by 5 bases, leaving 7 bases between them. Germline CDR1 SGHVS, CDR2 FNYEAQ. The CDR3 spans 13 residues. In nucleotides, the CDR3 is TGTGCCAGCAGCTTAGCCGCGGGGACTGAAGCTTTCTTT. Its translation: CASSLAAGTEAFF.

In its sample, this clonotype was seen many times. CDR3 nucleotide sequence: TGTGCCAGCAGCTTCTGGCTCGGGACGCAGTATTTT. It translates to CASSFWLGTQYF. The chain recombines TRBV7-3 with TRBJ2-3; D is uncertain. The V and J ends lost 3 bases and 9 bases respectively, with 10 bases between them. This CDR3 spans 12 amino acids. Germline loops: CDR1 SGHTA, CDR2 FQGTGA.

For this clonotype: A read error may be the cause here, since a much bigger clone is one base away. The rearrangement joins TRBV20-1 to TRBJ2-1, with 12 bases identical to TRBD2. This CDR3 is built from 15 residues. Trimming at V came to 5 bases and at J to 8 bases, leaving 10 bases not matched to a gene. From germline, CDR1 is DFQATT and CDR2 SNEGSKA (reference sequence). CDR3 amino acids: CSAPNGLAGRDEQFF. The CDR3 bases are TGCAGTGCTCCCAATGGACTAGCGGGGAGGGATGAGCAGTTCTTC.

This clonotype was seen many times. The V and J genes are TRBV12-3 or TRBV12-4 and TRBJ2-7; TRBD2 matches 9 bases. Losses at the gene ends were 7 bases for V and 5 bases for J; bases not matched to a gene: 6. This CDR3 is 13 amino acids long. Here the CDR3 DNA reads TGTGCCAGCAACAGCGGGAGGATGCACGAGCAGTACTTC. It is translated as CASNSGRMHEQYF.

The gene calls are TRBV4-2 and TRBJ1-2; D remains unclear. The CDR3 is 12 residues long. Trimming left V 1 base short and J 10 bases short, with 10 bases between. Germline V gives CDR1 LGHNA, CDR2 YNFKEQ. For the CDR3, the DNA is TGTGCCAGCAGCCAAGTGATCGGTGACTACACCTTC. Protein product: CASSQVIGDYTF.

Ten or more counts support this clonotype. The genes are TRBV2 and TRBJ2-5; D is unclear. V shed 8 bases and J shed 4 bases, with 11 bases lying between them. Germline-derived CDR1 and CDR2 are SNHLY and FYNNEI. CDR3 size: 12 residues. CDR3 residues: CASWTVRETQYF. CDR3 nucleotides: TGTGCCAGCTGGACGGTCCGAGAGACCCAGTACTTC. Complete variable domain (other parts from reference TRBV2 and TRBJ2-5): EPEVTQTPSHQVTQMGQEVILRCVPISNHLYFYWYRQILGQKVEFLVSFYNNEISEKSEIFDDQFSVERPDGSNFTLKIRSTKLEDSAMYFCASWTVRETQYFGPGTRLLVL.

The V gene is TRBV27, the J gene TRBJ1-5; possible D gene TRBD1, 5 bases. V was cut by 9 bases and J by 4 bases, with 13 bases left in between. Looked up from germline, CDR1 is MNHEY and CDR2 is SMNVEV (reference sequence). The CDR3 runs 13 residues. The CDR3 nucleotides are TGTGCCAGTGGGGTAGCAGGGAATCAGCCCCAGCATTTT. It translates to CASGVAGNQPQHF.

This rearrangement joins TRBV29-1 to TRBJ2-5; D is perhaps TRBD1 (6 bases). CDR3 length equals 12 residues. Deletions cut 3 bases from V and 5 bases from J, with 10 bases between. Looked up from germline, CDR1 is SQVTM and CDR2 is ANQGSEA. CDR3 sequence (DNA): TGCAGCGTTGATACAGGGACGGAGACCCAGTACTTC. Translating gives CSVDTGTETQYF.

The chain uses TRBV25-1 and TRBJ1-4, with 8 bases that match TRBD1. Per the germline V gene, CDR1 is MGHDK and CDR2 is SYGVNS. Unmatched junction bases numbered 11, after V lost 4 bases and J lost 10 bases. CDR3 length: 15 amino acids. CDR3 in amino acids: CASSVVGQGAGKLFF. DNA of the CDR3: TGTGCCAGCAGTGTCGTGGGTCAGGGGGCCGGAAAACTGTTTTTT.

This chain links TRBV6-1 with TRBJ2-7; 10 bases are a match to TRBD1. The CDR3 has 14 residues. The trim removed 6 bases at V and 5 bases at J, leaving 7 bases unmatched. The germline V gene encodes CDR1 MNHNS and CDR2 SASEGT. CDR3 coding DNA: TGTGCCAGCAGAAGGGGGACAGGGGTTGACGAGCAGTACTTC. Its protein is CASRRGTGVDEQYF.

This clonotype has a handful of counts. The chain employs TRBV5-5 and TRBJ2-7; 9 positions match TRBD1. Looked up from germline, CDR1 is SGHKS and CDR2 is YYEKEE (reference sequence). V was clipped by 4 bases and J by 1 base; unmatched bases: 6. This CDR3 contains 15 residues. Here the CDR3 reads CASSPRQGVSYEQYF. CDR3 DNA: TGTGCCAGCAGCCCACGACAGGGGGTTTCCTACGAGCAGTACTTC.

This clonotype was observed at least ten times. This sequence joins TRBV9 and TRBJ1-3; 11 bases map to TRBD1. The germline V gene has CDR1 SGDLS and CDR2 YYNGEE. CDR3 length: 15 residues. Unmatched junction bases numbered 6, after V lost 2 bases and J lost 8 bases. The CDR3 sequence is CASSVGQGVTDTIYF. The CDR3 DNA is TGTGCCAGCAGCGTGGGACAGGGGGTCACGGACACCATATATTTT.

This clonotype appeared many times. The rearrangement links TRBV6-5 to TRBJ1-2, with D hard to call. V lost 1 base to trimming and J lost 0 bases, with 6 bases between them. The CDR3 is 14 amino acids. CDR1 is MNHEY, CDR2 SVGAGI, per germline. The CDR3 region is CASSYFGTNYGYTF. In DNA form, the CDR3 reads TGTGCCAGCAGTTACTTCGGGACTAACTATGGCTACACCTTC.

This clonotype was recorded many times. V usage is TRBV20-1 and J usage is TRBJ2-3, with TRBD2 matching 14 bases. This CDR3 contains 16 residues. CDR1 and CDR2 from the germline V gene are DFQATT and SNEGSKA (reference sequence). Losses at the gene ends were 5 bases for V and 6 bases for J; bases not matched to a gene: 10. CDR3 sequence reads: CSAGGTSGRAQDTQYF. The CDR3 DNA reads TGCAGTGCTGGGGGGACTAGCGGGAGAGCACAGGATACGCAGTATTTT.

This clonotype was detected ten times or more. The chain carries TRBV5-1 and TRBJ2-3; D call uncertain. This CDR3 region has 13 residues. V shed 2 bases and J shed 0 bases, with 4 bases lying between them. Per germline, CDR1 SGHRS and CDR2 YFSETQ. Here the CDR3 reads CASSFDSTDTQYF. In nucleotides, the CDR3 is TGCGCCAGCAGCTTTGACAGCACAGATACGCAGTATTTT. The entire variable domain, with the rest obtained from reference TRBV5-1 and TRBJ2-3, is as follows: KAGVTQTPRYLIKTRGQQVTLSCSPISGHRSVSWYQQTPGQGLQFLFEYFSETQRNKGNFPGRFSGRQFSNSRSEMNVSTLELGDSALYLCASSFDSTDTQYFGPGTRLTVL.

The J gene is TRBJ2-1, the V gene TRBV24-1, with 12 bases aligning to TRBD2. The CDR3 loop spans 17 amino acids. J lost 3 bases, V lost 3 bases, and 5 bases had no gene match. Germline values: CDR1 KGHDR, CDR2 SFDVKD. CDR3 nucleotide sequence: TGTGCCACCAGTGATAGGACTAGCGGGAAGGGCTACAATGAGCAGTTCTTC. It codes for CATSDRTSGKGYNEQFF.

The chain has TRBV19 and TRBJ1-3; 7 nucleotides agree with TRBD1. Trimming took 5 bases from V and 2 from J; bases not matched to a gene: 9. CDR1 and CDR2 (germline): LNHDA, SQIVND (reference sequence). The CDR3 has 16 amino acids. The CDR3 loop reads CASSPLRTGPGNTIYF. In DNA form, the CDR3 reads TGTGCCAGTAGTCCCCTCCGGACAGGCCCTGGAAACACCATATATTTT.

Note on this clonotype: A much larger clone lies one base from this, so it may be a read error. It is likely a read error, because the conserved phenylalanine at the end of the CDR3 is missing. The rearrangement joins TRBV2 to TRBJ1-1, with D perhaps matching TRBD1 (6 bases). V was shortened by 5 bases and J by 4 bases, with 14 bases between the two germline ends. The CDR3 spans 14 residues. Germline V gene data show CDR1 as SNHLY and CDR2 as FYNNEI. CDR3 sequence: CASSSNTGITEAFS. The DNA of the CDR3 is TGTGCCAGCAGTTCAAACACAGGGATCACTGAAGCTTTCTCT.